A selection of T cell receptor beta chains follows, all from one sample in a study of cytomegalovirus exposure and HLA in healthy donors. Profiled with immunoSEQ multiplex PCR; TCRdb holds only in-frame clones, not every one. The sample carries about 120,000 clones, around 79% recorded once. The sample comprised PBMCs. The receptors come from a woman under 30 in good health and CMV-seronegative. Both conserved end residues are part of each CDR3. A D gene is named only where the DNA matches it firmly. The size entry is marked missing in some rows and otherwise reads once, few, many or a size class.

size	V	J	D	DNA	CDR3
.	TRBV6-5	TRBJ1-2	TRBD1	TGTGCCAGCAGGGCAGACAGGGGGCAGGGAGGCTACACCTTC	CASRADRGQGGYTF
.	TRBV2	TRBJ2-7	TRBD1	TGTGCCAGCAGTGAAGGGACAGGGTACTACGAGCAGTACTTC	CASSEGTGYYEQYF
.	TRBV30	TRBJ2-7	.	TGTGCCTGGAGTGAACAGGGCTACGAGCAGTACTTC	CAWSEQGYEQYF
.	TRBV2	TRBJ2-1	.	TGTGCCACCGCGCCAAGCGCTAACAATGAGCAGTTCTTC	CATAPSANNEQFF
.	TRBV19	TRBJ1-1	TRBD1	TGTGCCAGTAGTTCCGACAGGGGGCTTGTCGCTTTCTTT	CASSSDRGLVAFF
.	TRBV2	TRBJ1-5	.	TGTGCCAGCAGTGACCCGACACCTAATCAGCCCCAGCATTTT	CASSDPTPNQPQHF
.	TRBV18	TRBJ1-2	.	TGTGCCAGCTCGCCCCGGACTTCCGGAGGAGATGGCTACACCTTC	CASSPRTSGGDGYTF
.	TRBV9	TRBJ2-3	.	TGTGCCAGCCGATCCACAGGGACAGATACGCAGTATTTT	CASRSTGTDTQYF
.	TRBV9	TRBJ2-5	.	TGTGCCAGCAGCGTAGAGAGGGGGGAGGGACTCCAAGAGACCCAGTACTTC	CASSVERGEGLQETQYF
.	TRBV4-3	TRBJ2-7	TRBD1	TGCGCCAGCAGCCAGATCAGGGGGAACGAGCAGTACTTC	CASSQIRGNEQYF
.	TRBV11-2	TRBJ1-2	.	TGTGCCAGCAGCTTCAGAAATAACTATGGCTACACCTTC	CASSFRNNYGYTF
.	TRBV5-4	TRBJ2-1	TRBD2	TGTGCCAGCAGGAGCGGGAGGGATGAGCAGTTCTTC	CASRSGRDEQFF
.	TRBV5-1	TRBJ2-1	TRBD2	TGCGCCAGCAGCCCCTCTAGCGGGGGTTACAATGAGCAGTTCTTC	CASSPSSGGYNEQFF
.	TRBV5-1	TRBJ2-1	.	TGCGCCAGCAGCTTGGCTCAGTCCTCCTACAATGAGCAGTTCTTC	CASSLAQSSYNEQFF
.	TRBV4-2	TRBJ2-1	TRBD2	TGTGCCAGCAGCCGGACTAGCGGGGGGGCCAATGAGCAGTTCTTC	CASSRTSGGANEQFF
.	TRBV27	TRBJ1-2	TRBD1	TGTGCCAGCAGCCCCCTGGGACAGTTCGGCTACACCTTC	CASSPLGQFGYTF
.	TRBV10-3	TRBJ2-1	TRBD2	TGTGCCATCGGGGGCTTAGCGGGAGTGTACAATGAGCAGTTCTTC	CAIGGLAGVYNEQFF
few	TRBV4-1	TRBJ2-7	TRBD2	TGCGCCAGCAGCCAAAGAGAAGGGACTAGCGGGAGGGCCTACGAGCAGTACTTC	CASSQREGTSGRAYEQYF
.	TRBV5-6	TRBJ1-2	.	TGTGCCAGCAGCTTGGGCAGGTACTATGGCTACACCTTC	CASSLGRYYGYTF
.	TRBV6-6	TRBJ2-1	TRBD2	TGTGCCAGCATTAACACACTAGCGTCCTACAATGAGCAGTTCTTC	CASINTLASYNEQFF
.	TRBV5-1	TRBJ1-1	TRBD1	TGCGCCAGCAGCATTAACAGGGGTCAAGAAGCTTTCTTT	CASSINRGQEAFF
few	TRBV19	TRBJ1-5	.	TGTGCCAGTAGTTCAAAAACAGTACAAGCTATTTGGAATCAGCCCCAGCATTTT	CASSSKTVQAIWNQPQHF
.	TRBV7-2	TRBJ2-3	TRBD2	TGTGCCAGCAGCGCCCGCTGGACTAGCCTTAGCACAGATACGCAGTATTTT	CASSARWTSLSTDTQYF
.	TRBV5-1	TRBJ1-4	.	TGCGCCAGCAGCTTGGGGCCGGGGGGGGATGAAAAACTGTTTTTT	CASSLGPGGDEKLFF
.	TRBV7-9	TRBJ1-1	TRBD1	TGTGCCAGCAGCCTCACCGGGACAGGAAACGCTGAAGCTTTCTTT	CASSLTGTGNAEAFF
.	TRBV7-2	TRBJ2-7	.	TGTGCCAGCAGTCGGGATTTGGGCGAGCAGTACTTC	CASSRDLGEQYF
.	TRBV30	TRBJ2-7	.	TGTGCCTGGAGTGTAGGGCGGGTAAGCGACGAGCAGTACTTC	CAWSVGRVSDEQYF
.	TRBV10-2	TRBJ2-7	TRBD2	TGCGCCAGCAGCTCGACTAGCGGGAATCGAGGCGAGCAGTACTTC	CASSSTSGNRGEQYF
.	TRBV7-2	TRBJ2-3	TRBD2	TGTGCCAGCAGCCCCCGGACTAGCGGTAGCACAGATACGCAGTATTTT	CASSPRTSGSTDTQYF
.	TRBV4-1	TRBJ1-1	.	TGCGCCAGCAGCCAAGCATCGGCCCGGGGTCGAAACACTGAAGCTTTCTTT	CASSQASARGRNTEAFF
.	TRBV5-4	TRBJ1-1	TRBD1	TGTGCCAGCAGCTTGACCGGACAGGGAGTGTGGAAGGCTGAAGCTTTCTTT	CASSLTGQGVWKAEAFF
.	TRBV5-1	TRBJ2-1	.	TGCGCCAGCAACCAGACAGGAACGGCTTACAATGAGCAGTTCTTC	CASNQTGTAYNEQFF
.	TRBV10-3	TRBJ2-6	TRBD1	TGTGCCATCAGTGACAGGGGGCATGGGGCCAACGGCCTGACTTTC	CAISDRGHGANGLTF
few	TRBV19	TRBJ2-1	TRBD2	TGTGCCAGTAGTCCTCAAAAGCGGGAGGCGTACAATGAGCAGTTCTTC	CASSPQKREAYNEQFF
.	TRBV2	TRBJ2-1	TRBD1	TGTGCCAGCAGTATCGGGACAGGCTCCTACAATGAGCAGTTCTTC	CASSIGTGSYNEQFF
.	TRBV6-5	TRBJ2-6	.	TGTGCCAGCAGCCAGGGAACGACTGGGGCCAACGTCCTGACTTTC	CASSQGTTGANVLTF
.	TRBV7-9	TRBJ1-1	.	TGTGCCAGCAGCCCGGTAAGGGGTGGCGTGAACACTGAAGCTTTCTTT	CASSPVRGGVNTEAFF
.	TRBV14	TRBJ1-1	.	TGTGCCAGCAGCCAATTTTTACAGGGTGGAGCTTTCTTT	CASSQFLQGGAFF
.	TRBV18	TRBJ1-2	TRBD1	TGTGCCAGCTCACCCCCGGGACAGGGACAGGGCTACACCTTC	CASSPPGQGQGYTF
.	TRBV11-2	TRBJ2-1	TRBD2	TGTGCCAGCAGCCGTAAGGTGTCTAGCGGGAGTGTCAATGAGCAGTTCTTC	CASSRKVSSGSVNEQFF
.	TRBV13	TRBJ2-1	.	TGTGCCAGCGGTCTGCGAAATAAGCAGTTCTTC	CASGLRNKQFF
.	TRBV7-8	TRBJ1-2	TRBD1	TGTGCCAGCAGCTCACAGGGGGCGAGAGGCTACACCTTC	CASSSQGARGYTF
.	TRBV7-2	TRBJ2-2	.	TGTGCCAGCAGTGGAGGGACAGCGAACACCGGGGAGCTGTTTTTT	CASSGGTANTGELFF
once	TRBV4-1	TRBJ2-7	TRBD1	TGCGCCAGCAGCCTAGGACAGGGAGAGGGCAACGAGCAGTACTTC	CASSLGQGEGNEQYF
.	TRBV9	TRBJ1-2	TRBD1	TGTGCCAGCAGCACCGGCCCGACAGGGTATGGCTACACCTTC	CASSTGPTGYGYTF
.	TRBV5-1	TRBJ2-7	.	TGCGCCAGCAGCTCCACAGATTCCTACGAGCAGTACTTC	CASSSTDSYEQYF
.	TRBV19	TRBJ2-7	.	TGTGCCAGTAGTATGGTCCTAACCCCCTCCTACGAGCAGTACTTC	CASSMVLTPSYEQYF